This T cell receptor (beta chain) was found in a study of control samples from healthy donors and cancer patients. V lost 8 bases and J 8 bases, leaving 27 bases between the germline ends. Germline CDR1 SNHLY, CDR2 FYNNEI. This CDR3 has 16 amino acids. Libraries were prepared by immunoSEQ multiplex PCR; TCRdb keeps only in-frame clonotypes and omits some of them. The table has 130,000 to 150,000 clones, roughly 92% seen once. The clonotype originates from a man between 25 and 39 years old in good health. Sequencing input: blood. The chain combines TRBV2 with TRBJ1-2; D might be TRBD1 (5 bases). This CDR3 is CASLQATNLHFRGYTF. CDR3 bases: TGTGCCAGCCTACAGGCTACTAACCTCCATTTCCGGGGCTACACCTTC.